This TCR beta chain was sequenced in a study of CD8+ T cells in alopecia areata. This CDR3 is built from 13 residues. Germline CDR1 and CDR2: SQVTM and ANQGSEA. V shed 2 bases and J shed 0 bases, with 7 bases lying between them. cDNA serving as the sequencing template came from extracted, reverse transcribed RNA. Data came from immunoSEQ multiplex PCR; TCRdb stores just in-frame clones and leaves some out. The sample consists of approximately 220,000 clones, 30% to 40% of them appearing once. Treatment specified: oral pan-JAK inhibitor, 5-10 mg twice daily. The material sequenced was CD4+ T cells sorted from blood, taken at week 34, from a patient treated with tofacitinib. The chain joins TRBV29-1 to TRBJ1-1; D call uncertain. This clonotype was obtained from a human donor with alopecia areata. The DNA for the CDR3 is TGCAGCGTTGAACAACAGATGAACACTGAAGCTTTCTTT. Protein sequence: CSVEQQMNTEAFF. The full variable domain, its missing parts supplied by reference TRBV29-1 and TRBJ1-1, is SAVISQKPSRDICQRGTSLTIQCQVDSQVTMMFWYRQQPGQSLTLIATANQGSEATYESGFVIDKFPISRPNLTFSTLTVSNMSPEDSSIYLCSVEQQMNTEAFFGQGTRLTVV.